This note documents a single T cell receptor beta chain sequence. Its antigen is unidentified. The record originates from a study of T cell responses to AZD1222 COVID-19 vaccine. Study-level points and caveats: Spike-wide coverage was observed for vaccine-associated CD4 TCRs, with dominant responses at 160-218 and 743-854. Baseline antibody screening turned up just 6 or 7 seropositive AZD1222 recipients. The donors showed a predominance of white British ancestry and of females, with possible underestimation of clonal diversity.

The repertoire was sequenced with immunoSEQ multiplex PCR; TCRdb's copy has only in-frame clones and lacks some. The sample yields approximately 220,000 clones, about 92% seen once. The CDR3 extends over 14 amino acids. The germline CDR1 and CDR2 sequences are SGHRS and YFSETQ. Trimming took 5 bases from V and 5 from J; bases not matched to a gene: 5. This TCR derives from an adult in good health. The chain employs TRBV5-1 and TRBJ2-2; TRBD1 aligns across 8 bases. Sequenced material: peripheral blood, taken on day 0 of MenACWY control vaccination. This chain's CDR3 is CASRHTGGTGELFF. CDR3 sequence (DNA): TGCGCCAGCAGACACACAGGGGGAACCGGGGAGCTGTTTTTT.